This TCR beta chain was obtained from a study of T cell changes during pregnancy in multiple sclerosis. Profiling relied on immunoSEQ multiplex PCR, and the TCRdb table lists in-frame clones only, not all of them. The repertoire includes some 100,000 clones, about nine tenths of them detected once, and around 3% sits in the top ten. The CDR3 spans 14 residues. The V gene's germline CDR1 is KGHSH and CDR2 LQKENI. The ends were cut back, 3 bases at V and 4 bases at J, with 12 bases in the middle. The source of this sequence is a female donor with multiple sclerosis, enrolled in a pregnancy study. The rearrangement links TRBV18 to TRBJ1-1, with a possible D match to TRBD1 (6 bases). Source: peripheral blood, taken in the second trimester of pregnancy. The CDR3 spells CASSPLEGGTEAFF. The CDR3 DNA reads TGTGCCAGCTCACCCCTAGAAGGGGGCACTGAAGCTTTCTTT. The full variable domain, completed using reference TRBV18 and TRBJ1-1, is NAGVMQNPRHLVRRRGQEARLRCSPMKGHSHVYWYRQLPEEGLKFMVYLQKENIIDESGMPKERFSAEFPKEGPSILRIQQVVRGDSAAYFCASSPLEGGTEAFFGQGTRLTVV.